The rows below give T cell receptor beta chains drawn from one sample of a study of cytomegalovirus exposure and HLA in healthy donors. Generated by immunoSEQ multiplex PCR, the TCRdb table keeps only in-frame clones and is missing some. Found here are 180,000 or so clones, approximately 83% of them singletons; the top ten hold roughly 9.3%. Specimen: PBMCs. These receptors came from a man between 18 and 35 years old in good health and CMV-seropositive. The CDR3 runs from the conserved cysteine through the conserved F or W. Each record gives: J gene, V gene, CDR3 protein.

TRBJ1-2 TRBV6-5 CASSYGSGVIGGYTF
TRBJ1-4 TRBV6-5 CASTYRGGYEKLFF
TRBJ1-6 TRBV5-8 CASNMRDRGYSSPLHF
TRBJ2-7 TRBV9 CASSVSGGNEQYF
- TRBV7-7 CASSLAAGYEQYF
TRBJ2-1 TRBV29-1 CSVDRGYGTGYYEQFF
TRBJ1-4 TRBV11-2 CASRSGVPEKLFF
TRBJ2-5 TRBV6-1 CASIQDRGKETQYF
TRBJ2-2 TRBV19 CASSIDGLAGLTGELFF
TRBJ1-1 TRBV10-3 CAISEVWQGNTEAFF
TRBJ1-6 TRBV28 CASSLLQGYSPLHF
TRBJ2-2 TRBV5-1 CASSWGLAGLTTGELFF
TRBJ2-4 TRBV2 CASTLGRARAKNIQYF
TRBJ2-7 TRBV11-3 CASSLDMGGGEQYF
TRBJ2-5 TRBV4-3 CASSPRTGGAETQYF
TRBJ1-1 TRBV27 CASIPTFYGDDTEAFF
TRBJ1-4 TRBV18 CASSPGTGGEKLFF
TRBJ2-3 TRBV9 CASSPVGTGHTDTQYF